These 2 T cell receptor beta chains share one sample of origin, sequenced in a study of cytomegalovirus exposure and HLA in healthy donors. Vbeta (60) and Jbeta (13) primers were used in the PCR. Method: immunoSEQ multiplex PCR; TCRdb's copy keeps in-frame clones and lacks some. The sample holds about 110,000 clones, about 80% seen once. Source material: PBMCs. Receptor source: a woman aged 55 to 70 in good health and CMV-seropositive.

CDR3 bases: TGCGCCAGCAGCAGAGGGGACAGGGGGCTTGGTGAGCCCCAGCATTTT. It translates to CASSRGDRGLGEPQHF. The rearrangement uses TRBV5-1 and TRBJ1-5; 12 bases map to TRBD1. After removal of 4 bases from V and 8 bases from J, the junction contained 10 bases not matched to a gene. The CDR3 has 16 amino acids. CDR1 and CDR2 from the germline V gene are SGHRS and YFSETQ.

The J gene is TRBJ2-7, the V gene TRBV28; TRBD1 agrees at 8 bases. This CDR3 has 16 amino acids. V lost 5 bases to trimming and J lost 4 bases; unmatched junction nucleotides: 13. Germline V gene sequence: CDR1 MDHEN, CDR2 SYDVKM. The CDR3 DNA reads as TGTGCCAGCAGTGGGGCAGGGGGCATAGGTGGGTACGAGCAGTACTTC. It encodes CASSGAGGIGGYEQYF.